What follows are 20 T cell receptor beta chains derived from one specimen sequenced in a study of post-analysis software for immune sequencing data. These TCRs' antigens remain unknown. Points from the study as a whole: TRBV segments more frequent in patients than in controls numbered a few and included TRBV5-6, TRBV5-1 and TRBV20-1.

cDNA libraries of TCR beta carried unique molecular identifiers. TCRdb re-called the PCR reads with MiXCR, one entry per CDR3 protein. In the table there are hundreds of thousands of distinct CDR3 sequences, 59% of which are singletons. The sample taken for sequencing was blood. These TCRs come from a girl aged 2 to 10 with multiple sclerosis.

This clonotype appeared a few times. V usage is TRBV7-2 and J usage is TRBJ2-5; a weak D match, TRBD1 (5 bases). Trimming removed 3 bases at V and 2 bases at J, with 13 bases between. The CDR3 length is 15 residues. Germline V CDR1 and CDR2: SGHTA, FQGNSA. The CDR3 nucleotides are TGTGCCAGCAGCTTTCATGTAGGACAACAAGAGACCCAGTACTTC. This sequence encodes CASSFHVGQQETQYF. Supplemented by reference TRBV7-2 and TRBJ2-5, the full variable domain reads GAGVSQSPSNKVTEKGKDVELRCDPISGHTALYWYRQSLGQGLEFLIYFQGNSAPDKSGLPSDRFSAERTGGSVSTLTIQRTQQEDSAVYLCASSFHVGQQETQYFGPGTRLLVL.

The chain is built from TRBV12-3 or TRBV12-4 and TRBJ2-3; D remains unclear. The CDR3 loop spans 14 amino acids. V was cut by 5 bases and J by 2 bases, with 11 bases left in between. The CDR3 coding sequence is TGTGCCAGCAGTCTCGTTCAGGACACAGATACGCAGTATTTT. Protein product: CASSLVQDTDTQYF.

The rearrangement uses TRBV12-3 or TRBV12-4 and TRBJ2-1; D unresolved. Trimming shortened V by 1 base and J by 9 bases, and 10 bases separated the two germline ends. The CDR3 has 13 residues. The CDR3 is CASSLETVSEQFF. In DNA form, the CDR3 reads TGTGCCAGCAGTTTAGAAACAGTGAGTGAGCAGTTCTTC.

V and J are TRBV6-2 or TRBV6-3 and TRBJ2-1; no clear D gene. V lost 2 bases to trimming and J lost 3 bases, with 5 bases between them. Germline V lookup: CDR1 MNHEY, CDR2 SVGEGT. This CDR3 is built from 13 residues. The CDR3 sequence is CASSYRVYNEQFF. The CDR3 nucleotides read TGTGCCAGCAGTTACCGGGTCTACAATGAGCAGTTCTTC.

This clonotype was counted a few times. J is TRBJ2-7 and V is TRBV20-1, with D perhaps assigned TRBD1 or TRBD2 (5 bases each). CDR3 length equals 13 residues. V shed 6 bases and J shed 2 bases, with 14 bases lying between them. CDR1 and CDR2 from the germline V gene are DFQATT and SNEGSKA (reference sequence). DNA for the CDR3: TGCAGTGCCATGGGAGAGGGGCCCTACGAGCAGTACTTC. It translates to CSAMGEGPYEQYF.

This rearrangement joins TRBV12-3 or TRBV12-4 to TRBJ2-1; unclear D gene. This CDR3 has 11 residues. V dropped 3 bases and J dropped 10 bases, with 7 bases sitting between them. The CDR3 coding sequence is TGTGCCAGCAGTTTGAAGGTAGAGCAGTTCTTC. Its translation: CASSLKVEQFF.

This clonotype has more than one count but fewer than ten. The J gene is TRBJ2-3, the V gene TRBV5-1, with 8 bases identical to TRBD2. This CDR3 has 15 amino acids. The germline gives CDR1 SGHRS, CDR2 YFSETQ. V shed 0 bases, J shed 6 bases, and the junction held 6 bases outside the gene matches. The CDR3 here is CASSLASGGQDTQYF. Here the CDR3 DNA reads TGCGCCAGCAGCTTGGCCAGCGGGGGTCAGGATACGCAGTATTTT.

J is TRBJ2-1 and V is TRBV20-1, with D hard to call. Trimming took 0 bases from V and 7 from J, leaving 7 bases between them. CDR3 length: 12 amino acids. Germline V gene sequence: CDR1 DFQATT, CDR2 SNEGSKA (reference sequence). CDR3 in DNA: TGCAGTGCTAGAGATGGGCGGAATGAGCAGTTCTTC. This gives the protein CSARDGRNEQFF.

The chain employs TRBV12-3 or TRBV12-4 and TRBJ2-4; D gene unclear. The J call may not be correct, given that the DNA end is closer to TRBJ2-7. The CDR3 spans 14 residues. The CDR3 reads CASSLAPGTYEQYF. DNA of the CDR3: TGTGCCAGCAGTTTAGCCCCCGGAACCTACGAGCAGTACTTC.

The J gene is TRBJ2-1, the V gene TRBV7-9; 7 nucleotides align to TRBD2. Germline V gives CDR1 SEHNR, CDR2 FQNEAQ (reference sequence). There are 14 residues in the CDR3. J was trimmed by 6 bases and V by 5 bases; bases with no gene match: 7. The CDR3 DNA follows: TGTGCCAGCAGCGGTGGGAGGGCCCCCAATGAGCAGTTCTTC. Its translation is CASSGGRAPNEQFF.

The rearrangement joins TRBV20-1 to TRBJ2-1; D possibly corresponds to TRBD2 (5 bases). In germline, CDR1 is DFQATT, CDR2 SNEGSKA (reference sequence). Between the trimmed V and J ends, which lost 1 base and 9 bases, there was a span of 16 bases. The CDR3 covers 14 residues. The CDR3, as DNA: TGCAGTGCTAGAGCGGACTTTCATCCGGCTGAGCAGTTCTTC. Translated, it gives CSARADFHPAEQFF.

CDR3 DNA: TGCAGTGCCTTTACCGGGACTAGCGGCCAGCGAGATACGCAGTATTTT. This encodes CSAFTGTSGQRDTQYF. This chain links TRBV20-1 with TRBJ2-3; 11 positions match TRBD2. Germline V gives CDR1 DFQATT, CDR2 SNEGSKA (reference sequence). The trim removed 6 bases at V and 5 bases at J, leaving 13 bases unmatched. The CDR3 spans 16 residues.

This CDR3 is CASSQDTKQFF. The CDR3 nucleotides are TGTGCCAGCAGCCAAGACACGAAGCAGTTCTTC. V and J are TRBV3-1 and TRBJ2-1; no reliable D call. Germline-derived CDR1 and CDR2 are LGHDT and YNNKEL (reference sequence). Trimming left V 0 bases short and J 11 bases short, with 5 bases between. The CDR3 runs to 11 residues.

The V call is TRBV20-1, the J call TRBJ1-5; D is unresolved. Germline-derived CDR1 and CDR2 are DFQATT and SNEGSKA (reference sequence). V dropped 7 bases and J dropped 1 base, with 11 bases sitting between them. The CDR3 extends over 13 amino acids. The CDR3 coding sequence is TGCAGTGTCGGTTTGGGGAGCAATCAGCCCCAGCATTTT. It codes for CSVGLGSNQPQHF.

V and J are TRBV20-1 and TRBJ1-5, with 7 bases matching TRBD1. The CDR3 extends over 15 amino acids. Germline CDR1 reads DFQATT; CDR2 reads SNEGSKA (reference sequence). V dropped 5 bases and J dropped 2; count of bases not matched to a gene: 9. CDR3 DNA sequence: TGCAGTGCTTCTATGGGGCAGGGGGGCAATCAGCCCCAGCATTTT. It translates to CSASMGQGGNQPQHF.

The V call is TRBV7-2, the J call TRBJ1-2; D not certain. The CDR3 has 12 amino acids. V was shortened by 5 bases and J by 7 bases, with 11 bases between the two germline ends. Germline assignment: CDR1 SGHTA and CDR2 FQGNSA. CDR3 bases: TGTGCCAGCAGCCCAGACTGGGGTGGCTACACCTTC. It codes for CASSPDWGGYTF.

The CDR3 region is CASSQGTSGRLYEQFF. The CDR3 DNA sequence: TGCGCCAGCAGCCAAGGCACTAGCGGGAGATTGTATGAGCAGTTCTTC. J is TRBJ2-1 and V is TRBV4-1, with 11 positions matching TRBD2. The CDR3 spans 16 residues. The V and J ends lost 1 base and 8 bases, in that order; junction bases with no gene match: 7. CDR1 and CDR2 (germline): MGHRA, YSYEKL.

This chain joins TRBV5-6 and TRBJ2-1, with D possibly TRBD2 on 5 matching bases. The CDR3 covers 13 residues. V dropped 2 bases and J dropped 9 bases, with 12 bases sitting between them. CDR1 is SGHDT, CDR2 YYEEEE, per germline. CDR3 amino acids: CASSLGLGGEQFF. The CDR3 DNA is TGTGCCAGCAGCTTAGGCCTCGGAGGTGAGCAGTTCTTC.

As for this clonotype: One end of the junction varies from germline; a read error may be responsible. The rearrangement links TRBV12-3 or TRBV12-4 to TRBJ1-6; D gene ambiguous. The length of the CDR3 is 15 residues. The CDR3 bases are TGTGCCAGCAGTTTGGGAACTTCGCAGGCCTCACCCCCCCACTTT. Amino acids: CASSLGTSQASPPHF.

This chain connects TRBV20-1 to TRBJ2-1; 12 nucleotides line up with TRBD2. The CDR3 consists of 16 residues. From germline, CDR1 is DFQATT and CDR2 SNEGSKA (reference sequence). Trimming removed 0 bases from V and 12 bases from J; junction bases left unmatched: 12. The DNA of the CDR3 is TGCAGTGCTAGAGATTGGACTAGCGGGACCCGGCGGGGGCAGTTCTTC. Protein sequence: CSARDWTSGTRRGQFF.